This T cell receptor (beta chain) was obtained from a study of cytomegalovirus exposure and HLA in healthy donors. Primers included in the PCR were 60 Vbeta and 13 Jbeta primers. Assay: immunoSEQ multiplex PCR; the TCRdb copy retains only in-frame clones and omits some. In the table there are some 91,000 clones, about 89% of which are singletons. Trimming took off 3 bases at V and 5 bases at J, with 8 bases between the two ends. Germline V gene data show CDR1 as LNHNV and CDR2 as YYDKDF (reference sequence). There are 12 residues in the CDR3. This TCR derives from a man aged 25 to 40 in good health and CMV-seropositive. The sequenced sample consisted of PBMCs. The chain joins TRBV15 to TRBJ2-7, with D perhaps TRBD2 (6 bases). This CDR3 is CATSRTRDEQYF. CDR3 nucleotides: TGTGCCACCAGCAGGACTAGGGACGAGCAGTACTTC.